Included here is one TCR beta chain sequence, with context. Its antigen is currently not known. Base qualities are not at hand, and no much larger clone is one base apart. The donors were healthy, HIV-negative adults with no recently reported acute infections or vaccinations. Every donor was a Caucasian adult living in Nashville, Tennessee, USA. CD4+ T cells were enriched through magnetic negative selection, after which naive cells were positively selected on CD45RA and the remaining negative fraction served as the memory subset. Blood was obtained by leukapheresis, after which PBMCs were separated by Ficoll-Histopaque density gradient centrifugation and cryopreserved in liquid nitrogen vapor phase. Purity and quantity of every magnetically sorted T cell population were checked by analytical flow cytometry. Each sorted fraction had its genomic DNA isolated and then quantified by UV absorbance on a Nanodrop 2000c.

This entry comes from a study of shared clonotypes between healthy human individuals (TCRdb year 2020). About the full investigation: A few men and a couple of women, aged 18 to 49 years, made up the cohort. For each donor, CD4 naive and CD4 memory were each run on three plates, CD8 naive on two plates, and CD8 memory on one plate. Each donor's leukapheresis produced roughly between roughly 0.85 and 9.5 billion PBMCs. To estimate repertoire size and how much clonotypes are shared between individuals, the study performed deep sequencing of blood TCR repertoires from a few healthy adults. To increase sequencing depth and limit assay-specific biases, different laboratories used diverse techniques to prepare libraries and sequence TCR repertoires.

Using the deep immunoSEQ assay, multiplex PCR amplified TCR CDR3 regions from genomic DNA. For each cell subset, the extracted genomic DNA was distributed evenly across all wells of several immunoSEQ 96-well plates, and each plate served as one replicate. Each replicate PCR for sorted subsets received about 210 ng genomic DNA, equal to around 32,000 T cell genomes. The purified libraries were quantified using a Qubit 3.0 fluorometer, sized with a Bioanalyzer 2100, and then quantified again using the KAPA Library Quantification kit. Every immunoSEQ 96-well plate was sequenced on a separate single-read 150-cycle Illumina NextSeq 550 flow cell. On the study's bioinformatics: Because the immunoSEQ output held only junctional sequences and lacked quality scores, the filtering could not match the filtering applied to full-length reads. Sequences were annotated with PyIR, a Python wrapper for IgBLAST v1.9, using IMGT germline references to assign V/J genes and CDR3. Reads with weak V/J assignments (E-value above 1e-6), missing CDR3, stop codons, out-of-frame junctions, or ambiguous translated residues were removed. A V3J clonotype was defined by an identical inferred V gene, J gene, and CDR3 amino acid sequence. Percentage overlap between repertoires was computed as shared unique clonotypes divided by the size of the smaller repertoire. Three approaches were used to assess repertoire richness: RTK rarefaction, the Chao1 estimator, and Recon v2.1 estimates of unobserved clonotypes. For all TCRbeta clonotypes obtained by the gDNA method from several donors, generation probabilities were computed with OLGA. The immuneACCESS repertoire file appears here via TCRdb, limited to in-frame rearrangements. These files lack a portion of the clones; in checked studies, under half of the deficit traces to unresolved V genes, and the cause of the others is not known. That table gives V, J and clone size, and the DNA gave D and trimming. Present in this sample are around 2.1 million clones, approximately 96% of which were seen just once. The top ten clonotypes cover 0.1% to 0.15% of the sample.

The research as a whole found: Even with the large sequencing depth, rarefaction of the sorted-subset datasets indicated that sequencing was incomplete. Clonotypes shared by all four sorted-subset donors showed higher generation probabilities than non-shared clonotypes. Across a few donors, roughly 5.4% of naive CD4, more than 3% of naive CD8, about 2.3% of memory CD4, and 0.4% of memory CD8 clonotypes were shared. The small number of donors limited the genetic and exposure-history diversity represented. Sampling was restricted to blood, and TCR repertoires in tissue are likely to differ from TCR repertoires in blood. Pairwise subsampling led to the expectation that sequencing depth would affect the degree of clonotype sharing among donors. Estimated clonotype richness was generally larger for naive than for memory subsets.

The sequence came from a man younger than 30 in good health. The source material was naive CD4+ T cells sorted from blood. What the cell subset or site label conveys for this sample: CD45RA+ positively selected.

The CDR3 here reads CAWSEGLAATDTQYF. The sequenced DNA: TGTGCCTGGAGTGAGGGACTAGCGGCCACAGATACGCAGTATTTT. The rearranged chain carries TRBV30 and TRBJ2-3; 11 central bases correspond to TRBD2. Its CDR3 holds 15 amino acids, cysteine through phenylalanine. CDR3 DNA is the only sequence kept; it has 45 bases, read in frame from the first base. V lost 1 base and J lost 2 bases, and the count of bases not matched to a germline gene is 2. CDR1 and CDR2, looked up from the germline V gene (reference sequence), are GTSNPN and SVGIG.